This TCR beta chain was retrieved from a study of cytomegalovirus exposure and HLA in healthy donors. Use of 60 Vbeta and 13 Jbeta primers characterized the PCR. Original methodology: Among the unique TCR beta chains that a later analysis counted, about 81 million in all, roughly 11 million were shared. Only in-frame clones appear in the TCRdb table, and some are missing; sequencing was by immunoSEQ multiplex PCR. The V and J calls and clone size were taken over from that table, and D and trimming were inferred from the DNA. The sample includes about 120,000 clones, under 90% of them seen just once. In this sample, this clone turned up a few times. The V end lost 6 bases, the J end lost 2 bases, and 15 bases lay between the germline ends. Germline CDR1 ENHRY, CDR2 SYGVKD. The CDR3 runs to 15 residues.

J is TRBJ2-3 and V is TRBV10-3; tentatively, D is TRBD2 (6 bases). This receptor was obtained from a woman aged 40 to 55 in good health and CMV-seronegative. Sequenced material: PBMCs. The CDR3 loop is CAISGPRTTTDTQYF. The CDR3 DNA sequence: TGTGCCATCAGCGGCCCTCGGACTACCACAGATACGCAGTATTTT.